Following are 18 T cell receptor beta chains from one sample sequenced in a study of T cells in Graves' hyperthyroidism and ophthalmopathy (dated by TCRdb to about 2019). The library was produced with multiplex PCR. For sequencing, an Illumina HiSeq 2000 was employed. The TCR beta CDR3 regions were amplified from RNA transcripts. The first round of RT-PCR for the TCR CDR3 was performed with the HTBI primer set and the Qiagen OneStep RT-PCR kit. The raw public data were reprocessed by TCRdb itself: fastp quality trimming at Q25, MiXCR clonotype calling, in-frame beta chains only. Here each entry gathers all rows of one CDR3 protein and keeps the most common genes and DNA. Counted in this sample were about 360,000 distinct CDR3 sequences; 15% to 19% of them appeared once. The ten largest clones take up 25% to 35% of the sample. Sequenced: blood. Receptor source: a woman younger than 30 with Graves' hyperthyroidism that later progressed to Graves' ophthalmopathy.

This clonotype was found many times. The rearrangement uses TRBV12-3 or TRBV12-4 and TRBJ1-6; D is undetermined. Trimming shortened V by 1 base and J by 9 bases, and 16 bases separated the two germline ends. CDR3 length: 16 residues. The CDR3, as DNA: TGTGCCAGCAGTTTAGGTCCGGGGTTAGTAGCTTCACCCCTCCACTTT. Translation gives CASSLGPGLVASPLHF.

This clonotype occurred many times. The genes are TRBV12-3 or TRBV12-4 and TRBJ1-4; D unclear. V was pared by 1 base and J by 3 bases, with 15 bases between. The CDR3 extends over 17 amino acids. The CDR3 DNA reads TGTGCCAGCAGTTTAGGGACTTCCTGGGCCCCTAATGAAAAACTGTTTTTT. Translated: CASSLGTSWAPNEKLFF.

This clonotype has at least ten counts. V usage is TRBV11-2 and J usage is TRBJ2-1; weak D call: TRBD2 (5 bases). In germline, CDR1 is SGHAT, CDR2 FQNNGV. The CDR3 loop spans 14 amino acids. Trimming stripped 4 bases from V and 4 bases from J, with 11 bases between. This chain's CDR3 is CASSSKRGYNEQFF. CDR3 nucleotides: TGTGCCAGCAGCTCGAAGAGAGGGTACAATGAGCAGTTCTTC.

The table lists this clonotype with many counts. The rearrangement uses TRBV12-3 or TRBV12-4 and TRBJ2-2; the D is unclear. Deletions cut 3 bases from V and 7 bases from J, with 12 bases between. This CDR3 comprises 14 residues. The CDR3 DNA follows: TGTGCCAGCAGTTTGCGGCTAGGTGGCGGGGAGCTGTTTTTT. This gives the protein CASSLRLGGGELFF.

This clonotype came up many times. The chain links TRBV7-8 to TRBJ2-7; 11 nucleotides align to TRBD2. The V segment lost 7 bases and the J segment 0 bases; nucleotides outside the gene matches: 5. The CDR3 length is 15 residues. CDR1 is SGHVS, CDR2 FQNEAQ, per germline. The CDR3 coding sequence is TGTGCCAGCACCGAGACTAGCGGGGCCTCCTACGAGCAGTACTTC. It yields the protein CASTETSGASYEQYF.

This clonotype was observed a handful of times. This rearrangement joins TRBV10-3 to TRBJ1-6, with a tentative D call TRBD1 (5 bases). V was trimmed by 11 bases and J by 5 bases, leaving 16 bases between them. Germline-derived CDR1 and CDR2 are ENHRY and SYGVKD. This CDR3 has 14 residues. The DNA for the CDR3 is TGTGCCGCATCCCAGGGCCCCAATAATTCACCCCTCCACTTT. Residues: CAASQGPNNSPLHF.

This clonotype was observed a handful of times. The DNA of the CDR3 is TGCAGTGCTAGGCGTGGGGGAGAGAGTGAAAAACTGTTTTTT. This encodes CSARRGGESEKLFF. This chain links TRBV20-1 with TRBJ1-4; TRBD1 is a possible D gene (5 bases). Per germline, CDR1 DFQATT and CDR2 SNEGSKA (reference sequence). The CDR3 covers 14 residues. Trimming took off 3 bases at V and 7 bases at J, with 15 bases between the two ends.

This clonotype came up many times. The V and J genes are TRBV20-1 and TRBJ1-1; D is uncertain. This CDR3 has 13 amino acids. In germline, CDR1 is DFQATT, CDR2 SNEGSKA (reference sequence). V dropped 5 bases and J dropped 1 base, with 11 bases sitting between them. The CDR3 region has the DNA TGCAGTGCTCGGCGGGGATCGAACACTGAAGCTTTCTTT. It is translated as CSARRGSNTEAFF.

This clonotype has a count of ten or more. The gene calls are TRBV20-1 and TRBJ1-2; 9 bases agree with TRBD1. From germline, CDR1 is DFQATT and CDR2 SNEGSKA (reference sequence). This CDR3 has 14 amino acids. V gave up 0 bases and J gave up 5 bases; unmatched junction bases: 4. This chain's CDR3 is CSARDGTGLYGYTF. In DNA, the CDR3 is TGCAGTGCTAGAGACGGGACAGGGCTGTATGGCTACACCTTC.

This clonotype was counted between two and nine times. The genes are TRBV5-1 and TRBJ1-1; no firm D call. Per germline, CDR1 SGHRS and CDR2 YFSETQ. CDR3 size: 13 residues. The V end lost 5 bases, the J end lost 1 base, and 9 bases lay between the germline ends. This CDR3 reads CASRTFGNTEAFF. The CDR3 DNA sequence: TGCGCCAGCAGAACGTTCGGGAACACTGAAGCTTTCTTT.

This clonotype was seen repeatedly, ten times or more. The rearrangement links TRBV6-6 to TRBJ2-1; 12 bases line up with TRBD2. This CDR3 spans 20 amino acids. In germline, CDR1 is MNHNY, CDR2 SVGAGI (reference sequence). After removal of 2 bases from V and 0 bases from J, the junction contained 11 bases not matched to a gene. In nucleotides, the CDR3 is TGTGCCAGCAGTTACGGGATCGGGCTAGCGGGAGGGCCCTCCTACAATGAGCAGTTCTTC. Residues: CASSYGIGLAGGPSYNEQFF.

At least ten counts were recorded for this clonotype. V is TRBV2 and J is TRBJ2-1; tentative D call: TRBD2 (5 bases). Germline-derived CDR1 and CDR2 are SNHLY and FYNNEI. This CDR3 has 15 amino acids. V lost 10 bases and J 0 bases, leaving 16 bases between the germline ends. CDR3 loop: CAIRTRLASYNEQFF. In DNA form, the CDR3 reads TGTGCCATCAGGACGCGGCTAGCCTCCTACAATGAGCAGTTCTTC.

This clonotype was seen a handful of times. The rearrangement links TRBV9 to TRBJ2-1; 7 nucleotides agree with TRBD1. CDR3 length: 14 amino acids. Per germline, CDR1 SGDLS and CDR2 YYNGEE. The V and J ends lost 2 bases and 6 bases, in that order; junction bases with no gene match: 5. The CDR3 region has the DNA TGTGCCAGCAGCGTTTTTGCAGGGGGCAATGAGCAGTTCTTC. It codes for CASSVFAGGNEQFF.

This clonotype was seen many times. Here the CDR3 reads CASSAGWVRGEFTDTQYF. For the CDR3, the DNA is TGTGCCAGCAGTGCAGGGTGGGTCAGGGGAGAATTCACAGATACGCAGTATTTT. The V call is TRBV28, the J call TRBJ2-3, with TRBD1 as a possible D gene (6 bases). Trimming stripped 5 bases from V and 2 bases from J, with 23 bases between. Germline assignment: CDR1 MDHEN and CDR2 SYDVKM. This CDR3 is 18 amino acids long.

V and J are TRBV12-3 or TRBV12-4 and TRBJ1-1, with D possibly TRBD1 on 5 matching bases. The CDR3 is made up of 15 amino acids. The V and J ends lost 2 bases and 4 bases respectively, with 14 bases between them. As DNA, the CDR3 is TGTGCCAGCAGTTTACAGAAGGGGTCCTTCACTGAAGCTTTCTTT. Translated, it gives CASSLQKGSFTEAFF.

This clonotype has at least ten counts. The chain combines TRBV7-2 with TRBJ1-2; D is ambiguous. The CDR3 extends over 13 amino acids. The germline V and J ends were trimmed by 1 base and 7 bases, with 10 bases remaining between them. The V gene's germline CDR1 is SGHTA and CDR2 FQGNSA. CDR3 DNA sequence: TGTGCCAGCAGCTTAGAAGCGATTTCTGGCTACACCTTC. This translates into CASSLEAISGYTF.

The chain combines TRBV14 with TRBJ2-6, with D perhaps being TRBD1 or TRBD2 (6 bases each). Germline assignment: CDR1 SGHDN and CDR2 FVKESK. V lost 1 base and J lost 4, with 20 bases in between. This CDR3 contains 19 residues. DNA of the CDR3: TGTGCCAGCAGCCAAGGAGGGGGTCTCTGGGGGGCCGGGGCCAACGTCCTGACTTTC. Translation: CASSQGGGLWGAGANVLTF. Full variable domain (remainder filled in from reference TRBV14 and TRBJ2-6): EAGVTQFPSHSVIEKGQTVTLRCDPISGHDNLYWYRRVMGKEIKFLLHFVKESKQDESGMPNNRFLAERTGGTYSTLKVQPAELEDSGVYFCASSQGGGLWGAGANVLTFGAGSRLTVL.

This rearrangement joins TRBV6-1 to TRBJ1-5, with TRBD1 as a possible D gene (6 bases). The V and J ends lost 7 bases and 0 bases respectively, with 10 bases between them. The CDR3 has 14 amino acids. In germline, CDR1 is MNHNS, CDR2 SASEGT. The CDR3 reads CASNRAYSNQPQHF. The CDR3, as DNA: TGTGCCAGCAACAGGGCCTATAGCAATCAGCCCCAGCATTTT.